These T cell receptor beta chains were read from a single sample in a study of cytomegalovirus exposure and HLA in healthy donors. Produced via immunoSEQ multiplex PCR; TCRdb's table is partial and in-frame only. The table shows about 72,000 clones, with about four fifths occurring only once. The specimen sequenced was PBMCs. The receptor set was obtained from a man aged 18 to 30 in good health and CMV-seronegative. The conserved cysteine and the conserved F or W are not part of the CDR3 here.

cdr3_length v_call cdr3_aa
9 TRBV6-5 ASRGGYEQY
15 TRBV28 ASSSSLRGANNQPQH
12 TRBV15 ATSRIGGNEKLF
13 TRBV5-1 ASRRALADTDTQY
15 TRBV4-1 ASSQDEVLADYNEQF
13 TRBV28 ASSKLQGHTGELF
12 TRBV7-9 SSSSSSGANVLT
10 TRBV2 ASRRRGDAQH
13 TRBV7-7 ASSSASQGAGEQY
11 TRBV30 AWSVSRWTEAF
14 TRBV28 ASSSHWGASYNEQF
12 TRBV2 ASSEGRRNTEAF
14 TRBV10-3 AISGPAGRQNTEAF
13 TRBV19 ASSADGTYYNEQF
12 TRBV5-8 ASSFTGENYGYT
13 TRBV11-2 ASSLAGGSGNTIY
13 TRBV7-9 ASSWGQTPSYEQY
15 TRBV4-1 ASSQADRRFSGNTIY
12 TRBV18 ASSPDRNTGELF
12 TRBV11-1 ASSFGNGEETQY
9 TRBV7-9 SSSSGPEAF
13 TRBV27 ASSLLAGAFYEQY
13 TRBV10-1 ASSDGGRAPDTQY
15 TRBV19 ASSIETGTYLYNEQF
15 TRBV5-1 ASSLSYGGQDTGELF
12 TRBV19 ASSHQGSGNTIY
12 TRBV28 ASSPGTWREGAF
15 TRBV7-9 ASSFSGTGGYGYGYT
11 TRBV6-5 AILRAGDYGYT
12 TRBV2 ASRRTSGSDEQF
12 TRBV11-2 ASSFRLATYEQY
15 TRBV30 AWSSQLTANSNQPQH
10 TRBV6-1 ALDNSNTEAF
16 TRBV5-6 ASSSMTGRFNRDTEAF
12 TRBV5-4 ASSLGAGNTEAF
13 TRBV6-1 ASSADDFRGPEQF
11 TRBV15 ATSRGTYTEAF
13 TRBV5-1 ASSLSGTYTDTQY
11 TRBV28 ASSLQGNYGYT
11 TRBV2 ASRGQGIGEQF
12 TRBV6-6 ASSLTGGNQPQH
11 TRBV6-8 ASSQTGVDGYT